This TCR beta chain stems from a study of identical twins. Notes on the study in general: Invariant MAIT and iNKT cells are populations that could partly confound zero-insertion analyses. In drawing conclusions, the study used cross-sectional statistical analysis and did not follow the same donors.

CDR1 and CDR2 (germline): MNHEY, SMNVEV (reference sequence). V gave up 4 bases and J gave up 2 bases; unmatched junction bases: 5. The CDR3 loop spans 14 amino acids. Note on this clonotype: Its target is not known.

A single record per CDR3 protein comes from TCRdb applying MiXCR to the 5' RACE reads. Seen here are roughly 720,000 distinct CDR3 sequences, roughly 18% observed once, and the top ten hold around 13%. The data were also submitted as part of a second study, on T cells expressing NK-cell markers. That paper notes: Researchers got TCR beta repertoires out of sorted CD3+CD56+NKG2C+, CD3+CD56+NKG2C- and CD3+CD56-NKG2C+ T cells. Among CD8+ T cells from roughly six donors, dominant NKG2C+ clonotypes accounted for roughly 1.0-7.0%.

The chain recombines TRBV27 with TRBJ2-7, with TRBD2 matching over 7 bases. The receptor's source is a woman under 30 in good health. Material for sequencing was PBMCs. This CDR3 reads CASSSLAATYEQYF. Here the CDR3 DNA reads TGTGCCAGCAGTTCTCTAGCGGCTACCTACGAGCAGTACTTC.